This TCR beta chain came from a study of cytomegalovirus exposure and HLA in healthy donors. The J segment lost 7 bases and the V segment lost 7 bases, leaving 6 bases of the junction unmatched. The CDR3 runs 14 residues. From germline, CDR1 is LNHDA and CDR2 SQIVND (reference sequence). A single count supports this clone. Antigen: not known. It was the approximately 130-subject validation cohort, separate from the approximately 700-subject first cohort, to which the donors belonged. Study-level findings and limits: A few chains tied to CMV proved CMV antigen-specific in vitro. Associated with cytomegalovirus, according to the listing, were some 150 TCR beta chains.

The assay was immunoSEQ multiplex PCR, and TCRdb's table has in-frame clones only and misses some. The sample holds over 150,000 clones, about 96% seen once. The clonotype originates from a woman under 30 in good health and CMV-seronegative. What was sequenced was PBMCs. V is TRBV19 and J is TRBJ2-2; 10 nucleotides agree with TRBD1. CDR3 bases: TGTGCCAGTAATCCGACAGGGGGCGGCGGGGAGCTGTTTTTT. Translating gives CASNPTGGGGELFF.